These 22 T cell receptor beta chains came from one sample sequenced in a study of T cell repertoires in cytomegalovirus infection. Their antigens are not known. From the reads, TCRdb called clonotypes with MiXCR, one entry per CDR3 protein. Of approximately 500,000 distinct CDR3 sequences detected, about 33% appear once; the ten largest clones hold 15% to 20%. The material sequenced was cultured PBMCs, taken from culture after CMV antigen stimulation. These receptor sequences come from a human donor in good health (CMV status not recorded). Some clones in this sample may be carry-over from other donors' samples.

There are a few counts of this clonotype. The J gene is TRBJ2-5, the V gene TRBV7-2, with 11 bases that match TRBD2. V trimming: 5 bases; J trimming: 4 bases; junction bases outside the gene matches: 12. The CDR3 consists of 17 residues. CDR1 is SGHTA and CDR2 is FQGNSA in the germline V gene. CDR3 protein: CASSAGRGLAGGETQYF. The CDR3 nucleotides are TGTGCCAGCAGCGCGGGGAGGGGGCTAGCGGGAGGAGAGACCCAGTACTTC.

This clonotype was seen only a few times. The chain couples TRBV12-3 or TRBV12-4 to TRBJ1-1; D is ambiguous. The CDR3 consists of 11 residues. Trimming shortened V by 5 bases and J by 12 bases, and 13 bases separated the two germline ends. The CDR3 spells CASSLLTGTFF. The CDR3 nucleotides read TGTGCCAGCAGTCTCCTGACTGGGACTTTCTTT.

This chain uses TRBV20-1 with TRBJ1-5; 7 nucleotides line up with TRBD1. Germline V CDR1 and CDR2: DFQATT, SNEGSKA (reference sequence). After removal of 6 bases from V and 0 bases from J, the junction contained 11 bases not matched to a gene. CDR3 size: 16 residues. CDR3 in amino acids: CSAGGQSTYSNQPQHF. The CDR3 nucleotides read TGCAGTGCCGGGGGACAGAGTACATATAGCAATCAGCCCCAGCATTTT.

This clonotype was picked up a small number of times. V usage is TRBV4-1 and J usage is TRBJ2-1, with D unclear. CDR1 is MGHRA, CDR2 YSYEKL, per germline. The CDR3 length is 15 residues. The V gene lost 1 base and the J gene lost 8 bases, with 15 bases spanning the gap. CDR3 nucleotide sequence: TGCGCCAGCAGCCAAGTAATCGTCTTAAGGGATGAGCAGTTCTTC. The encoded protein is CASSQVIVLRDEQFF.

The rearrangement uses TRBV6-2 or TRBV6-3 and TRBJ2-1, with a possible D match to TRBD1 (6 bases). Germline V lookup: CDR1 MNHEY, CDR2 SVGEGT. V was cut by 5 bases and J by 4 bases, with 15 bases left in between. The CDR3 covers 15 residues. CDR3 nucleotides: TGTGCCAGCAGTGGGGACCAGGGACAATACAATGAGCAGTTCTTC. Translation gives CASSGDQGQYNEQFF.

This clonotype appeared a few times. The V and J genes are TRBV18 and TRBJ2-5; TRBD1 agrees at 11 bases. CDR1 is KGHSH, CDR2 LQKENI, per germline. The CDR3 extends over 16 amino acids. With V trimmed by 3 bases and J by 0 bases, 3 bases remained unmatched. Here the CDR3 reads CASSPRTGGHQETQYF. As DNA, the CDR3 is TGTGCCAGCTCACCCCGGACAGGGGGCCACCAAGAGACCCAGTACTTC.

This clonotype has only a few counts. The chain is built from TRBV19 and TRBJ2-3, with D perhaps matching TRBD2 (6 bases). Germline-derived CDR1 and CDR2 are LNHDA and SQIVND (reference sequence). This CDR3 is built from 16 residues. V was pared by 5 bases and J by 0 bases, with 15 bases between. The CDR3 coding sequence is TGTGCCAGTAGTGTGATAGCGGCTGCTAGCACAGATACGCAGTATTTT. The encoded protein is CASSVIAAASTDTQYF.

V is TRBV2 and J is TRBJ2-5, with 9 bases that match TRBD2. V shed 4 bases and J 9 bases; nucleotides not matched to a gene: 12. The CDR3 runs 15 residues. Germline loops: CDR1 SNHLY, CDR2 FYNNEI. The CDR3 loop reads CASSVSSGKTGAQYF. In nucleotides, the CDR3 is TGTGCCAGCAGTGTGTCTAGCGGGAAGACGGGGGCCCAGTACTTC.

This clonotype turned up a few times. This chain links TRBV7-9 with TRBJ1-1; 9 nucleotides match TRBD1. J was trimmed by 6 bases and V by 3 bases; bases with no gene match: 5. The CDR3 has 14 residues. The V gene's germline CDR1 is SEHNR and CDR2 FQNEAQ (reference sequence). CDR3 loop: CASSFIDRGSEAFF. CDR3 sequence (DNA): TGTGCCAGCAGCTTTATCGACAGGGGGTCTGAAGCTTTCTTT.

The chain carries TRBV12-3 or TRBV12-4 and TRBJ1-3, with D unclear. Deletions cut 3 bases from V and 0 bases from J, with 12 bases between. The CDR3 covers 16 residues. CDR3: CASSFARHRSGNTIYF. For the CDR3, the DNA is TGTGCCAGCAGTTTTGCGAGGCACCGCTCTGGAAACACCATATATTTT.

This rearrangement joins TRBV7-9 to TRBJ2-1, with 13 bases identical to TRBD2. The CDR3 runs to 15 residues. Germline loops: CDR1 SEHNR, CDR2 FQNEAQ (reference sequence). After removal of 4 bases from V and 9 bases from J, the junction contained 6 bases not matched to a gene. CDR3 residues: CASSSRLAGGGEQFF. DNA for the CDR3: TGTGCCAGCAGCTCTAGACTAGCGGGAGGTGGTGAGCAGTTCTTC.

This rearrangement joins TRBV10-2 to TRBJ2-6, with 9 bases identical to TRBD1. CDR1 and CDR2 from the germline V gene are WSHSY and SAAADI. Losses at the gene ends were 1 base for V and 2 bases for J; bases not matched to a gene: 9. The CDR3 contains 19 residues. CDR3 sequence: CASSEYPGQGNAGANVLTF. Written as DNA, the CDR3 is TGCGCCAGCAGTGAGTACCCGGGACAGGGTAACGCTGGGGCCAACGTCCTGACTTTC.

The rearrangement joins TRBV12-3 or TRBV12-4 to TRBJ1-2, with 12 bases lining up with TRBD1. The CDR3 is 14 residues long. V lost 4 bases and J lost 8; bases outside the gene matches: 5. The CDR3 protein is CASSWDRGHYGYTF. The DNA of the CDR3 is TGTGCCAGCAGTTGGGACAGGGGGCATTACGGCTACACCTTC.

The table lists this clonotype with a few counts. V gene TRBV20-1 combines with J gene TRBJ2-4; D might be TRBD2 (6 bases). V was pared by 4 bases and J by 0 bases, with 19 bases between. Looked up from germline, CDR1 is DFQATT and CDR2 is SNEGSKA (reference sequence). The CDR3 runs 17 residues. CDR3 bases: TGCAGTGCTACCGCCTCGGGAGCCGTTCTAGCCAAAAACATTCAGTACTTC. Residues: CSATASGAVLAKNIQYF.

CDR3 amino acids: CASSPRPAGTDYNEQFF. CDR3 nucleotides: TGTGCCAGCTCACCGAGGCCTGCCGGGACGGATTACAATGAGCAGTTCTTC. This chain connects TRBV18 to TRBJ2-1; the D gene could be TRBD1 or TRBD2 (5 bases each). This CDR3 comprises 17 residues. Trimming took off 3 bases at V and 4 bases at J, with 19 bases between the two ends. Germline lookup yields CDR1 KGHSH and CDR2 LQKENI.

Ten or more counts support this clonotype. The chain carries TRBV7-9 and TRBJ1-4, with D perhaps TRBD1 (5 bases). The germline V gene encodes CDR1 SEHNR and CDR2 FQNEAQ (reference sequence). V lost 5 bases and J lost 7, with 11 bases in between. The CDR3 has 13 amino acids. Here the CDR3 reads CASSPTGGEKLFF. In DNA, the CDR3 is TGTGCCAGCAGCCCGACGGGGGGTGAAAAACTGTTTTTT.

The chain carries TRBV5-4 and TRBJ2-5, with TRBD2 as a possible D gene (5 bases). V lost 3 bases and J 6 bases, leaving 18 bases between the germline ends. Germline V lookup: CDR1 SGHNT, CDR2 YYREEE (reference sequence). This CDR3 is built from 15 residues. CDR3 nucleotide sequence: TGTGCCAGCAGCTCGCCAGCGGTGGGCCTGAAGACCCAGTACTTC. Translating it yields CASSSPAVGLKTQYF.

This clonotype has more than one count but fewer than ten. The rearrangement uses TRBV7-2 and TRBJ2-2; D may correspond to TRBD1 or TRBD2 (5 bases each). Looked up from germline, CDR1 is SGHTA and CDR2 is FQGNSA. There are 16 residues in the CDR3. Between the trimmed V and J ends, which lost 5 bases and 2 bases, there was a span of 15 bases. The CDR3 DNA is TGTGCCAGCAGCCCGGGGACGGCCGTTAACACCGGGGAGCTGTTTTTT. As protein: CASSPGTAVNTGELFF.

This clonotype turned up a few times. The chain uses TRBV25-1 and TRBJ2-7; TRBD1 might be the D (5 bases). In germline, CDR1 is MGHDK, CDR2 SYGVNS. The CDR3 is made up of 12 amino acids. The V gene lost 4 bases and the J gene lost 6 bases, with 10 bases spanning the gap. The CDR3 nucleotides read TGTGCCAGCAGTGTAGGGGTGGGCGAGCAGTACTTC. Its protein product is CASSVGVGEQYF.

The CDR3 region is CASSYNRDRGYPYEQYF. DNA for the CDR3: TGTGCCAGCAGTTACAACCGGGACAGGGGTTACCCCTACGAGCAGTACTTC. The rearrangement links TRBV6-2 or TRBV6-3 to TRBJ2-7; 10 bases match TRBD1. Trimming removed 2 bases from V and 2 bases from J; junction bases left unmatched: 9. CDR3 size: 17 residues. CDR1 and CDR2 (germline): MNHEY, SVGEGT.

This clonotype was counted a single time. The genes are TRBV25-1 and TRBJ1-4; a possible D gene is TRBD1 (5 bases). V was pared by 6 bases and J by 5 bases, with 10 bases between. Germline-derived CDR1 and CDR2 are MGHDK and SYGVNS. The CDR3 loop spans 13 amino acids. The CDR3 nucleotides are TGTGCCAGCAGAAGACAGCAGAATGAAAAACTGTTTTTT. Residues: CASRRQQNEKLFF.

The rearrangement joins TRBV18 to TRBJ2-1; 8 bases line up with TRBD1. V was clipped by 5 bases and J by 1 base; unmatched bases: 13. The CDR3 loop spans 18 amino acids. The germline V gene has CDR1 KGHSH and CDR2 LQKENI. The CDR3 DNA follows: TGTGCCAGCTCAGCCTTCCAGGGGGCCAGAATTTCCTACAATGAGCAGTTCTTC. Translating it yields CASSAFQGARISYNEQFF.